This T cell receptor beta chain was identified in a study of cytomegalovirus exposure and HLA in healthy donors. Amplification used 60 Vbeta primers and 13 Jbeta primers. Some clones are missing from TCRdb's copy, which holds only in-frame ones; the method was immunoSEQ multiplex PCR. The table shows some 90,000 clones, with roughly three quarters occurring only once. Germline V lookup: CDR1 SGHTA, CDR2 FQGNSA. This CDR3 contains 15 residues. Losses at the gene ends were 4 bases for V and 7 bases for J; bases not matched to a gene: 7. Study-wide results and limits: The later analysis indicated that the majority of CMV-associated TCR beta chains appeared HLA-restricted.

Notes on this clone: Antigen: not known.

V gene TRBV7-2 combines with J gene TRBJ1-6, with 7 bases identical to TRBD1. Sequencing was performed on PBMCs. This TCR was sampled from a man aged 40-49 years in good health and CMV-seronegative. The chain's CDR3 is CASSSTGQPNSPLHF. The CDR3 nucleotides read TGTGCCAGCAGCTCAACGGGACAGCCGAATTCACCCCTCCACTTT. Based on the CDR3 plus reference TRBV7-2 and TRBJ1-6, the full variable domain is GAGVSQSPSNKVTEKGKDVELRCDPISGHTALYWYRQSLGQGLEFLIYFQGNSAPDKSGLPSDRFSAERTGGSVSTLTIQRTQQEDSAVYLCASSSTGQPNSPLHFGNGTRLTVT.